This is a list of T cell receptor beta chains from one sample in a study of early T cells in non-severe SARS-CoV-2 infection. MiXCR, run by TCRdb on the 5' RACE reads, gives a single entry per CDR3 protein. This table holds roughly 80,000 distinct CDR3 sequences, 10% to 12% found once. Material: whole blood, obtained at baseline. The receptors here all came from an adult who was a healthcare worker with PCR-confirmed SARS-CoV-2 infection or an uninfected control (not recorded which). Both conserved end residues are part of each CDR3. The order of the fields is clone size, J gene, CDR3 length, D gene, V gene, CDR3 protein, CDR3 DNA. The D gene is left open where the match is weak. Some rows mark clone size as missing; the rest say once, few, many or name a class of expanded clone.

abundance: few
j_gene: TRBJ1-1
len: 13
d_gene: NA
v_gene: TRBV5-5
CDR3aa: CASSFWEDTEAFF
CDR3nt: TGTGCCAGCAGCTTCTGGGAGGACACTGAAGCTTTCTTT

abundance: few
j_gene: TRBJ1-6
len: 14
d_gene: NA
v_gene: TRBV27
CDR3aa: CASSFGRNNSPLHF
CDR3nt: TGTGCCAGCAGTTTCGGACGGAATAATTCACCCCTCCACTTT

abundance: many
j_gene: TRBJ2-2
len: 17
d_gene: TRBD2
v_gene: TRBV6-2/TRBV6-3
CDR3aa: CASSGLAGGPATGELFF
CDR3nt: TGTGCCAGCAGTGGACTAGCGGGGGGGCCGGCCACCGGGGAGCTGTTTTTT

abundance: NA
j_gene: TRBJ1-6
len: 18
d_gene: TRBD1
v_gene: TRBV6-5
CDR3aa: CASSYSIGTGGYNSPLHF
CDR3nt: TGTGCCAGCAGTTACTCTATCGGGACAGGAGGATATAATTCACCCCTCCACTTT

abundance: NA
j_gene: TRBJ1-1
len: 13
d_gene: NA
v_gene: TRBV4-3
CDR3aa: CASSHRGHTEAFF
CDR3nt: TGCGCCAGCAGCCACAGAGGGCACACTGAAGCTTTCTTT

abundance: NA
j_gene: TRBJ2-1
len: 16
d_gene: TRBD2
v_gene: TRBV6-5
CDR3aa: CASRPEGGSSYNEQFF
CDR3nt: TGTGCCAGCAGACCGGAGGGCGGGAGCTCCTACAATGAGCAGTTCTTC

abundance: NA
j_gene: TRBJ2-2
len: 13
d_gene: TRBD1
v_gene: TRBV11-2
CDR3aa: CASSSDRAGELFF
CDR3nt: TGTGCCAGCAGCTCCGACAGGGCCGGGGAGCTGTTTTTT

abundance: NA
j_gene: TRBJ2-2
len: 17
d_gene: TRBD2
v_gene: TRBV7-6
CDR3aa: CASSRGLAGGFTGELFF
CDR3nt: TGTGCCAGCAGCCGCGGGTTAGCGGGGGGTTTCACCGGGGAGCTGTTTTTT

abundance: NA
j_gene: TRBJ1-5
len: 16
d_gene: NA
v_gene: TRBV10-3
CDR3aa: CAISESINRINQPQHF
CDR3nt: TGTGCCATCAGTGAGTCGATTAACAGGATCAATCAGCCCCAGCATTTT

abundance: NA
j_gene: TRBJ1-1
len: 13
d_gene: NA
v_gene: TRBV7-9
CDR3aa: CASSLLQSTEAFF
CDR3nt: TGTGCCAGCAGCTTACTACAGTCCACTGAAGCTTTCTTC

abundance: NA
j_gene: TRBJ2-3
len: 14
d_gene: NA
v_gene: TRBV19
CDR3aa: CASSIGDRTDTQYF
CDR3nt: TGTGCCAGTAGTATAGGTGACAGAACAGATACGCAGTATTTT